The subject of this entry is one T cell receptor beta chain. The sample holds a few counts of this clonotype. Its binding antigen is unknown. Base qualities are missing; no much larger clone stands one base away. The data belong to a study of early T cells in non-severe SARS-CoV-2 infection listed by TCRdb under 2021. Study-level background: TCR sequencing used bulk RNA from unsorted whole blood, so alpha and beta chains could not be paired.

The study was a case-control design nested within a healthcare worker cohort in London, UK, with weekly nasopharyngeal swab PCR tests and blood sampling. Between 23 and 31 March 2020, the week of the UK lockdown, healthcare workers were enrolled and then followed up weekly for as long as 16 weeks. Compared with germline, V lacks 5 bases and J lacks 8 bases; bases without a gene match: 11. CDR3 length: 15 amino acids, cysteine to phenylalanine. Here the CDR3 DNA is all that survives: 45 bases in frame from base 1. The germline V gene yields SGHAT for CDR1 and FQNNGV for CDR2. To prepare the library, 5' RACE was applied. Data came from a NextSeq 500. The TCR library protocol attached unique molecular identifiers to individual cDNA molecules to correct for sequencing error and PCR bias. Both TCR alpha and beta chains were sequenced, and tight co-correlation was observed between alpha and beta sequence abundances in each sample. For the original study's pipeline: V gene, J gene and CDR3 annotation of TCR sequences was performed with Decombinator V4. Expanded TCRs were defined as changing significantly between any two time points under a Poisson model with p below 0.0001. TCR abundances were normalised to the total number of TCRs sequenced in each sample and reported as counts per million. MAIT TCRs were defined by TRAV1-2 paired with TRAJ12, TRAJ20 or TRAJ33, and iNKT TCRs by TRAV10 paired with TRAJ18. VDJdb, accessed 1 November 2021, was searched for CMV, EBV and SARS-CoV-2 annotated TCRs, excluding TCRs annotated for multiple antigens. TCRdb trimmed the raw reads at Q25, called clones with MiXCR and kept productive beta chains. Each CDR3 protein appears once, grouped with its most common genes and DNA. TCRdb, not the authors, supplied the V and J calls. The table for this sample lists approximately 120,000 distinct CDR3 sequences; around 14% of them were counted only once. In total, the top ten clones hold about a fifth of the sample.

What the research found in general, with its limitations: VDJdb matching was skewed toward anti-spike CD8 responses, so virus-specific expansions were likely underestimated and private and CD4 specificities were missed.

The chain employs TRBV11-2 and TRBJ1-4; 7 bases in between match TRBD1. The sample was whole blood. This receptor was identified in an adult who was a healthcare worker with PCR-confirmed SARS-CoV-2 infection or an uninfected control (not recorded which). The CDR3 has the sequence CASSRLTGQNEKLFF. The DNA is TGTGCCAGCAGCCGGCTGACAGGGCAAAACGAAAAACTGTTTTTT. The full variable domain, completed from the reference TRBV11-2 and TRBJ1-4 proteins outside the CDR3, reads EAGVAQSPRYKIIEKRQSVAFWCNPISGHATLYWYQQILGQGPKLLIQFQNNGVVDDSQLPKDRFSAERLKGVDSTLKIQPAKLEDSAVYLCASSRLTGQNEKLFFGSGTQLSVL.